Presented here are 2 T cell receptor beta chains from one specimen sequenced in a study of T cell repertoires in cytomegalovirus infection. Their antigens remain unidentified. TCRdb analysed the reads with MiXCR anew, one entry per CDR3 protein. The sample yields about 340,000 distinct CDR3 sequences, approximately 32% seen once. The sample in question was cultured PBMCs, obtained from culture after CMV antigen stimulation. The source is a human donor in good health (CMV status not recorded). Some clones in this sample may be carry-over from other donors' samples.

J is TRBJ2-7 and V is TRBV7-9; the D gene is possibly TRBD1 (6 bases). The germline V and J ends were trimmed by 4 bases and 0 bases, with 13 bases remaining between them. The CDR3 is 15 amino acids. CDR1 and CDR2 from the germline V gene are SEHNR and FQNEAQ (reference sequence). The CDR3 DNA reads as TGTGCCAGCAGCTCCGGGACAACGAGCTCCTACGAGCAGTACTTC. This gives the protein CASSSGTTSSYEQYF.

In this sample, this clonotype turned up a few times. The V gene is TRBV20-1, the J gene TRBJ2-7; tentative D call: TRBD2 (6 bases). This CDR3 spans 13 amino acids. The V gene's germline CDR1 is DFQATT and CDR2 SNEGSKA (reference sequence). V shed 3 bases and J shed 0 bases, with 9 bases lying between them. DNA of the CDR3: TGCAGTGCTAGCAGCGGGTACTCCTACGAGCAGTACTTC. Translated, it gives CSASSGYSYEQYF.